The 7 T cell receptor beta chains below were found in one sample sequenced in a study of regulatory T cells in long-lasting Graves disease. Regarding time point: newly diagnosed GD, antithyroid drugs for less than 3 months. Scientists built the TCR library using RNA that was extracted from PBMCs. With iRepertoire HTBI primers and Arm-PCR of CDR3 regions, TCR beta libraries were built. TCRdb re-analysed the multiplex PCR reads in MiXCR, keeping a single row per CDR3 protein. The sample gives about 560,000 distinct CDR3 sequences, 15% to 20% of which show up once; 12% is in the top ten. These data are also associated with another study on T cells in Graves' hyperthyroidism and ophthalmopathy.

The specimen comprised peripheral blood mononuclear cells (PBMCs), sampled at new diagnosis, from a patient treated with antithyroid drugs. These receptors came from a man aged 18 to 29 with Graves disease.

This chain connects TRBV19 to TRBJ2-4, with 10 bases that match TRBD1. The germline CDR1 and CDR2 sequences are LNHDA and SQIVND (reference sequence). This CDR3 comprises 19 residues. Germline trimming cut 5 bases from V and 1 base from J; bases unmatched to any gene: 14. CDR3 residues: CASSPPRDRGRVAKNIQYF. For the CDR3, the DNA is TGTGCCAGTAGTCCCCCCCGGGACAGGGGCCGGGTGGCCAAAAACATTCAGTACTTC.

The chain combines TRBV11-2 with TRBJ2-7; tentatively, D is TRBD1 or TRBD2 (5 bases each). The CDR3 is made up of 14 amino acids. Germline V CDR1 and CDR2: SGHAT, FQNNGV. V gave up 7 bases and J gave up 3 bases, with 16 bases separating them. The CDR3 DNA reads TGTGCCAGCACCCCGGACGGGGCCTACTACGAGCAGTACTTC. This codes for CASTPDGAYYEQYF.

Many counts were recorded for this clonotype. This chain links TRBV11-2 with TRBJ2-3; D unresolved. This CDR3 has 13 residues. Germline V CDR1 and CDR2: SGHAT, FQNNGV. With 5 bases removed from V and 2 bases from J, the gap between germline ends came to 8 bases. CDR3 amino acids: CASSRHPTDTQYF. DNA of the CDR3: TGTGCCAGCAGCCGTCACCCCACAGATACGCAGTATTTT.

This clonotype has at least ten counts. The gene calls are TRBV20-1 and TRBJ2-3; 8 bases map to TRBD2. Germline V lookup: CDR1 DFQATT, CDR2 SNEGSKA (reference sequence). The CDR3 runs to 14 residues. Trimming cost V 5 bases and J 0 bases; bases outside gene matches: 4. The CDR3 region has the DNA TGCAGTGCTCAACTAGCGGCCAGCACAGATACGCAGTATTTT. It encodes CSAQLAASTDTQYF.

This clonotype was recorded many times. The genes are TRBV25-1 and TRBJ2-1; 8 bases agree with TRBD1. From germline, CDR1 is MGHDK and CDR2 SYGVNS. The CDR3 runs to 15 residues. The junction had 3 bases not matched to a gene; V was cut back by 5 bases and J by 0 bases. CDR3 loop: CASSRTGGSYNEQFF. The DNA for the CDR3 is TGTGCCAGCAGTCGAACAGGGGGCTCCTACAATGAGCAGTTCTTC.

This chain joins TRBV28 and TRBJ2-2, with D possibly matching TRBD2 (6 bases). CDR1 and CDR2 from the germline V gene are MDHEN and SYDVKM. The ends were cut back, 4 bases at V and 4 bases at J, with 13 bases in the middle. This CDR3 contains 15 residues. The CDR3 protein is CASSSLAIATGELFF. CDR3 sequence (DNA): TGTGCCAGCAGTTCCCTAGCGATTGCCACCGGGGAGCTGTTTTTT.

This clonotype was seen many times. The chain employs TRBV28 and TRBJ2-7; weak D call: TRBD2 (5 bases). CDR1 and CDR2 from the germline V gene are MDHEN and SYDVKM. CDR3 length equals 16 residues. V was cut by 5 bases and J by 3 bases, with 20 bases left in between. The CDR3 spells CASSPTLVIQGYEQYF. Here the CDR3 DNA reads TGTGCCAGCAGTCCCACACTAGTGATTCAAGGCTACGAGCAGTACTTC. Together with reference TRBV28 and TRBJ2-7, the CDR3 gives the full variable domain: DVKVTQSSRYLVKRTGEKVFLECVQDMDHENMFWYRQDPGLGLRLIYFSYDVKMKEKGDIPEGYSVSREKKERFSLILESASTNQTSMYLCASSPTLVIQGYEQYFGPGTRLTVT.